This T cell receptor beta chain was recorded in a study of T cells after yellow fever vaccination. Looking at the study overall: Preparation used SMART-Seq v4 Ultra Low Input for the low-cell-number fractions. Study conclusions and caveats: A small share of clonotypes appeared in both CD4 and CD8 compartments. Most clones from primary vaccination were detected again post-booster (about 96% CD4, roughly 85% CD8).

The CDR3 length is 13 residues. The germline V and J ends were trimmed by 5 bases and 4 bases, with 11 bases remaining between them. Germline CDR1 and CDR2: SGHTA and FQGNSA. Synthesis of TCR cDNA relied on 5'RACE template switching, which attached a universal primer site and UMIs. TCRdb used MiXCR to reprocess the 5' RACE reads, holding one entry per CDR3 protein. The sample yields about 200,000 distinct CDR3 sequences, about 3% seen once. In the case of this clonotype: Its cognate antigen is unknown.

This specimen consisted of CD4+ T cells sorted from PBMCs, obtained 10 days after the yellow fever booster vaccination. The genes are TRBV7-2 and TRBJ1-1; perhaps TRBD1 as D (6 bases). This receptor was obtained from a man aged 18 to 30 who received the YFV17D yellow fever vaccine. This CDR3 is CASSIQGSTEAFF. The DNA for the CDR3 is TGTGCCAGCAGCATCCAGGGGAGCACTGAAGCTTTCTTT.